These T cell receptor beta chains were read from a single sample in a study of blood T cells in healthy people across ages. Using its own MiXCR run on the 5' RACE reads, TCRdb lists one record per CDR3 protein. The table records around 1,500,000 distinct CDR3 sequences, roughly 30% of them present only once. The sequencing sample was made of blood. The receptor set was obtained from a young woman in good health. The CDR3 runs from the conserved cysteine through the conserved F or W. The order of the fields is D gene, clone size, V gene, CDR3 length, J gene, CDR3 protein, CDR3 DNA. A D gene is named only where the DNA matches it firmly. Part of the rows lack a size; the others show once, few, many or a class for expanded clones.

d_gene: NA
abundance: NA
v_gene: TRBV7-2
len: 15
j_gene: TRBJ1-1
CDR3aa: CASSLGVTGNTEAFF
CDR3nt: TGTGCCAGCAGCTTAGGGGTGACAGGGAACACTGAAGCTTTCTTT

d_gene: NA
abundance: NA
v_gene: TRBV20-1
len: 15
j_gene: TRBJ1-1
CDR3aa: CSTSSGVGGPQEAFF
CDR3nt: TGCAGTACTAGTTCTGGGGTCGGGGGACCGCAAGAAGCTTTCTTT

d_gene: NA
abundance: NA
v_gene: TRBV20-1
len: 14
j_gene: TRBJ2-1
CDR3aa: CSASSASSCNEQFF
CDR3nt: TGCAGTGCTAGTTCGGCAAGCTCCTGCAATGAGCAGTTCTTC

d_gene: TRBD1
abundance: NA
v_gene: TRBV15
len: 17
j_gene: TRBJ1-5
CDR3aa: CATSRDGQAVSNQPQHF
CDR3nt: TGTGCCACCAGCAGAGACGGACAGGCCGTAAGCAATCAGCCCCAGCATTTT

d_gene: NA
abundance: many
v_gene: TRBV4-1
len: 17
j_gene: TRBJ2-5
CDR3aa: CASSQDQGSSPRQTQYF
CDR3nt: TGCGCCAGCAGCCAAGATCAGGGGTCATCCCCTAGGCAGACCCAGTACTTC

d_gene: NA
abundance: NA
v_gene: TRBV5-1
len: 15
j_gene: TRBJ2-5
CDR3aa: CASSLELAPLETQYF
CDR3nt: TGCGCCAGCAGCTTGGAACTAGCACCATTGGAGACCCAGTACTTC

d_gene: NA
abundance: NA
v_gene: TRBV5-1
len: 13
j_gene: TRBJ2-7
CDR3aa: CASRYRESYEQYF
CDR3nt: TGCGCCAGCAGGTACCGGGAGTCCTACGAGCAGTACTTC

d_gene: NA
abundance: many
v_gene: TRBV6-5
len: 15
j_gene: TRBJ2-7
CDR3aa: CASSQPGLGTYEQYF
CDR3nt: TGTGCCAGCAGTCAACCGGGACTGGGAACCTACGAGCAGTACTTC

d_gene: NA
abundance: NA
v_gene: TRBV15
len: 16
j_gene: TRBJ2-1
CDR3aa: CATSRALPGSHNEQFF
CDR3nt: TGTGCCACCAGCAGAGCCTTGCCCGGGAGCCACAATGAGCAGTTCTTC

d_gene: NA
abundance: NA
v_gene: TRBV11-2
len: 14
j_gene: TRBJ2-7
CDR3aa: CASSLETPGDEQYF
CDR3nt: TGTGCCAGCAGCTTAGAGACCCCCGGGGATGAGCAGTACTTC

d_gene: TRBD2
abundance: few
v_gene: TRBV7-6
len: 16
j_gene: TRBJ2-7
CDR3aa: CASTLRPSGEVNEQYF
CDR3nt: TGTGCCAGCACTCTACGCCCTAGCGGGGAAGTCAATGAGCAGTACTTC

d_gene: NA
abundance: NA
v_gene: TRBV7-9
len: 13
j_gene: TRBJ2-3
CDR3aa: CASSPPARDTQYF
CDR3nt: TGTGCCAGCAGCCCGCCCGCCCGAGATACGCAGTATTTT

d_gene: NA
abundance: NA
v_gene: TRBV20-1
len: 16
j_gene: TRBJ2-6
CDR3aa: CSARTTTGSGANVLTF
CDR3nt: TGCAGTGCGAGGACCACAACAGGGTCTGGGGCCAACGTCCTGACTTTC

d_gene: NA
abundance: NA
v_gene: TRBV5-1
len: 12
j_gene: TRBJ1-1
CDR3aa: CASSLNMGEAFF
CDR3nt: TGCGCCAGCAGCCTGAACATGGGCGAAGCTTTCTTT

d_gene: NA
abundance: NA
v_gene: TRBV4-1
len: 13
j_gene: TRBJ1-1
CDR3aa: CASSLEAGRTAFF
CDR3nt: TGCGCCAGCAGCCTCGAGGCGGGGAGGACAGCTTTCTTT

d_gene: TRBD1
abundance: NA
v_gene: TRBV29-1
len: 12
j_gene: TRBJ2-5
CDR3aa: CSVDGTGDRIDF
CDR3nt: TGCAGCGTTGACGGGACAGGGGATCGGATAGACTTC

d_gene: TRBD1
abundance: many
v_gene: TRBV29-1
len: 14
j_gene: TRBJ2-5
CDR3aa: CSVQGDRGPETQYF
CDR3nt: TGCAGCGTCCAAGGGGACAGGGGGCCGGAGACCCAGTACTTC

d_gene: NA
abundance: NA
v_gene: TRBV24-1
len: 13
j_gene: TRBJ1-6
CDR3aa: CATSLLRNSPLHF
CDR3nt: TGTGCCACCAGTTTATTGCGGAATTCACCCCTCCACTTT

d_gene: TRBD2
abundance: NA
v_gene: TRBV6-5
len: 17
j_gene: TRBJ2-3
CDR3aa: CASSYLSGRESADMQYF
CDR3nt: TGTGCCAGCAGTTACCTTTCGGGGCGGGAGAGTGCAGATATGCAGTATTTT

d_gene: NA
abundance: NA
v_gene: TRBV25-1
len: 14
j_gene: TRBJ1-2
CDR3aa: CASSSTRQENGYTF
CDR3nt: TGTGCCAGCAGTTCCACGAGACAGGAGAATGGCTACACCTTC

d_gene: TRBD2
abundance: few
v_gene: TRBV7-9
len: 15
j_gene: TRBJ2-7
CDR3aa: CASSSLSSGNYEQYF
CDR3nt: TGTGCCAGCAGCTCCCTGTCCAGCGGGAACTACGAGCAGTACTTC

d_gene: NA
abundance: few
v_gene: TRBV25-1
len: 16
j_gene: TRBJ1-2
CDR3aa: CASSEGDLREQDGYTF
CDR3nt: TGTGCCAGCAGTGAAGGAGACCTTAGGGAACAGGATGGCTACACCTTC